One and the same sample provided the 15 T cell receptor beta chains below, sequenced in a study of cytomegalovirus exposure and HLA in healthy donors. A multiplex PCR was run with 60 Vbeta primers and 13 Jbeta primers. Some clones are missing from TCRdb's copy, which holds only in-frame ones; the method was immunoSEQ multiplex PCR. Of over 150,000 clones listed, roughly 83% are singletons. Sequenced material: PBMCs. These receptors came from a boy between 2 and 10 years old in good health and CMV-seronegative.

The chain has TRBV6-5 and TRBJ2-7; D perhaps matches TRBD2 (5 bases). Germline lookup yields CDR1 MNHEY and CDR2 SVGAGI. Trimming cost V 5 bases and J 7 bases, with 15 bases left between them. CDR3 length: 13 residues. As DNA, the CDR3 is TGTGCCAGCAGTCGTCAAGGGAAGCGGGAGCAGTACTTC. This gives the protein CASSRQGKREQYF.

The chain employs TRBV7-9 and TRBJ2-7; tentative D call: TRBD1 (6 bases). V lost 3 bases to trimming and J lost 0 bases, with 12 bases between them. CDR3 length: 15 residues. Germline V lookup: CDR1 SEHNR, CDR2 FQNEAQ (reference sequence). Written as DNA, the CDR3 is TGTGCCAGCAGCTTGTACAGGGACCACTCCTACGAGCAGTACTTC. This gives the protein CASSLYRDHSYEQYF.

The chain carries TRBV19 and TRBJ1-1, with D possibly being TRBD1 (5 bases). Between the trimmed V and J ends, which lost 4 bases and 0 bases, there was a span of 6 bases. The germline gives CDR1 LNHDA, CDR2 SQIVND (reference sequence). This CDR3 is 13 amino acids long. CDR3 nucleotides: TGTGCCAGTAGTAAGACAGTGAACACTGAAGCTTTCTTT. Its translation is CASSKTVNTEAFF.

V gene TRBV5-1 combines with J gene TRBJ2-3; D perhaps matches TRBD1 (5 bases). Trimming shortened V by 2 bases and J by 2 bases, and 21 bases separated the two germline ends. Looked up from germline, CDR1 is SGHRS and CDR2 is YFSETQ. The CDR3 sequence is 18 residues long. CDR3 protein: CASSFNLAGSFFTDTQYF. CDR3 sequence (DNA): TGCGCCAGCAGCTTCAATCTGGCAGGGTCTTTCTTCACAGATACGCAGTATTTT.

The chain has TRBV12-5 and TRBJ2-3, with 7 bases identical to TRBD2. With V trimmed by 6 bases and J by 1 base, 10 bases remained unmatched. Germline CDR1 reads LGHNT; CDR2 reads FRNRAP. The CDR3 is made up of 16 amino acids. As DNA, the CDR3 is TGTGCTAGTGGGAACCCAGAAACTAGCGGCACAGATACGCAGTATTTT. Its translation is CASGNPETSGTDTQYF.

In its sample, this clone was seen a few times. The chain couples TRBV27 to TRBJ2-5, with TRBD2 matching over 7 bases. There are 14 residues in the CDR3. Trimming cost V 4 bases and J 4 bases; bases outside gene matches: 6. The V gene's germline CDR1 is MNHEY and CDR2 SMNVEV (reference sequence). The CDR3 spells CASSWGGLGETQYF. In DNA form, the CDR3 reads TGTGCCAGCAGTTGGGGAGGGCTGGGAGAGACCCAGTACTTC.

The chain uses TRBV6-5 and TRBJ2-7, with D possibly matching TRBD2 (7 bases). Germline CDR1 reads MNHEY; CDR2 reads SVGAGI. V was clipped by 5 bases and J by 0 bases, with 14 bases between them. There are 15 residues in the CDR3. CDR3 nucleotides: TGTGCCAGCAGTAATCTAGCGGACAGCTCCTACGAGCAGTACTTC. This codes for CASSNLADSSYEQYF.

The chain recombines TRBV7-8 with TRBJ1-5, with 12 bases identical to TRBD1. CDR1 is SGHVS, CDR2 FQNEAQ, per germline. Trimming cost V 3 bases and J 2 bases; bases outside gene matches: 5. The CDR3 consists of 17 residues. The CDR3 sequence: CASSLAGQGAGNQPQHF. Written as DNA, the CDR3 is TGTGCCAGCAGCTTGGCGGGACAGGGGGCGGGCAATCAGCCCCAGCATTTT.

This chain connects TRBV10-3 to TRBJ2-1; 15 nucleotides agree with TRBD2. There are 18 residues in the CDR3. Germline CDR1 ENHRY, CDR2 SYGVKD. Trimming removed 0 bases from V and 12 bases from J; junction bases left unmatched: 12. The CDR3 reads CAISESTGGLAGGQGQFF. CDR3 nucleotides: TGTGCCATCAGTGAGTCGACGGGGGGACTAGCGGGAGGTCAAGGGCAGTTCTTC.

CDR3 sequence: CASSLDSVAGLNEQFF. CDR3 coding DNA: TGTGCCAGCAGCTTAGATTCAGTAGCGGGACTGAATGAGCAGTTCTTC. This chain joins TRBV7-2 and TRBJ2-1; 8 bases fit TRBD2. Trimming at V came to 1 base and at J to 7 bases, leaving 9 bases not matched to a gene. The CDR3 covers 16 residues. Germline CDR1 reads SGHTA; CDR2 reads FQGNSA.

The gene calls are TRBV4-1 and TRBJ2-5, with D possibly TRBD2 on 5 matching bases. Germline loops: CDR1 MGHRA, CDR2 YSYEKL. The length of the CDR3 is 13 residues. V was clipped by 4 bases and J by 3 bases, with 9 bases between them. In DNA, the CDR3 is TGCGCCAGCAGCCCCCCAGCGGAAGAGACCCAGTACTTC. Protein: CASSPPAEETQYF.

The genes are TRBV19 and TRBJ2-2; 7 bases are a match to TRBD2. Germline assignment: CDR1 LNHDA and CDR2 SQIVND (reference sequence). CDR3 length: 17 residues. V lost 3 bases and J lost 5; bases outside the gene matches: 12. The CDR3 sequence is CASSIIVGGGRTGELFF. CDR3 DNA: TGTGCCAGTAGTATTATTGTTGGGGGAGGGCGAACCGGGGAGCTGTTTTTT.

The chain links TRBV2 to TRBJ2-7; tentatively, D is TRBD1 (8 bases). Per germline, CDR1 SNHLY and CDR2 FYNNEI. Trimming took off 4 bases at V and 6 bases at J, with 16 bases between the two ends. This CDR3 is 14 amino acids long. The CDR3 sequence is CASSAGNRGGEQYF. The CDR3 DNA follows: TGTGCCAGCAGTGCCGGGAACAGGGGGGGCGAGCAGTACTTC.

Comment on this clone: One end of the junction varies from germline; a read error may be responsible. The J gene is TRBJ2-5, the V gene TRBV5-4; weak D call: TRBD2 (6 bases). This CDR3 region has 14 residues. The germline gives CDR1 SGHNT, CDR2 YYREEE (reference sequence). CDR3 DNA sequence: TGTGCCAGCAGTTTGGTCGGGGGTCCGGAGACCCAGTACTTC. Its protein product is CASSLVGGPETQYF.

The chain has TRBV5-1 and TRBJ2-2, with TRBD1 as a possible D gene (6 bases). Trimming cost V 4 bases and J 3 bases, with 10 bases left between them. The CDR3 has 14 residues. Germline CDR1 reads SGHRS; CDR2 reads YFSETQ. The CDR3 region is CASSPGQDTGELFF. The DNA for the CDR3 is TGCGCCAGCAGCCCGGGACAAGACACCGGGGAGCTGTTTTTT. Using reference TRBV5-1 and TRBJ2-2 for the parts outside the CDR3, the full variable domain is KAGVTQTPRYLIKTRGQQVTLSCSPISGHRSVSWYQQTPGQGLQFLFEYFSETQRNKGNFPGRFSGRQFSNSRSEMNVSTLELGDSALYLCASSPGQDTGELFFGEGSRLTVL.